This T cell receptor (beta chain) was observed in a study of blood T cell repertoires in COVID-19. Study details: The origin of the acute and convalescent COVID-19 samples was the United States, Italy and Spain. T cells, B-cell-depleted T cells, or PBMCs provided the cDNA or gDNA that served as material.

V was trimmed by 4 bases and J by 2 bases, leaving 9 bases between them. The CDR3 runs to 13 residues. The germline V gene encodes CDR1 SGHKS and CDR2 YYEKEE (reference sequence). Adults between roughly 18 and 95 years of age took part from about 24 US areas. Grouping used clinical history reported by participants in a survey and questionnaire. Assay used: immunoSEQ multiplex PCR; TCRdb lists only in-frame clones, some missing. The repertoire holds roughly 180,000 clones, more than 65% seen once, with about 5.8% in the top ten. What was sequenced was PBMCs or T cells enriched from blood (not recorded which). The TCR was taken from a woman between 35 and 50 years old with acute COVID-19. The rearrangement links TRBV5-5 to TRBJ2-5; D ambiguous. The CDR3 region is CASSPGIQETQYF. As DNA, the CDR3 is TGTGCCAGCAGCCCGGGTATACAAGAGACCCAGTACTTC.